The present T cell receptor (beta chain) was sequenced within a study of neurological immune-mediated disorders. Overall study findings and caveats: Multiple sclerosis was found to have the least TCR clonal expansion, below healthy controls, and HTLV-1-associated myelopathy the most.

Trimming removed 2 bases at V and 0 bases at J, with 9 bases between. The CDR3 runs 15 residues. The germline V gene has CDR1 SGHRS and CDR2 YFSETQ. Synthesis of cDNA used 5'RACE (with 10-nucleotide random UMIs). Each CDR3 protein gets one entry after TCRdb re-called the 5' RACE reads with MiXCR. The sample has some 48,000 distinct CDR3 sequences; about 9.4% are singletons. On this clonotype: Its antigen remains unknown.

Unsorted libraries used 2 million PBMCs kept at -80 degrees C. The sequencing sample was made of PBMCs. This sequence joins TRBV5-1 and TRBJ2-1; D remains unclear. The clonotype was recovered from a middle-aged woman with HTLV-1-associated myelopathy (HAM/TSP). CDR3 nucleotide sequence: TGCGCCAGCAGCTTCACCATGAGCTCCTACAATGAGCAGTTCTTC. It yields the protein CASSFTMSSYNEQFF.